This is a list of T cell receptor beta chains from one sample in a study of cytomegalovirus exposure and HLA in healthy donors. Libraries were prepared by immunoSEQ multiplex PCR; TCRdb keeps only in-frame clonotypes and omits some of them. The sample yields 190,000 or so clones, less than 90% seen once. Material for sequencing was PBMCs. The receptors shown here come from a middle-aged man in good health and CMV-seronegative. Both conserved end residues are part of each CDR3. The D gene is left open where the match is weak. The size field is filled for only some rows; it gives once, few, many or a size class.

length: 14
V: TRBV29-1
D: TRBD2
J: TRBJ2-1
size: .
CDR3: CSVGASGAYNEQFF
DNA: TGCAGCGTTGGGGCTAGCGGGGCCTACAATGAGCAGTTCTTC

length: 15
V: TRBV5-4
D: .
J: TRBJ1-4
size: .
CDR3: CASSLGAGTGEKLFF
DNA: TGTGCCAGCAGCTTGGGGGCAGGGACTGGTGAAAAACTGTTTTTT

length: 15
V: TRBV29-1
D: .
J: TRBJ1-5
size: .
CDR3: CSVADGFLGNQPQHF
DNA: TGCAGCGTTGCCGACGGGTTCTTGGGCAATCAGCCCCAGCATTTT

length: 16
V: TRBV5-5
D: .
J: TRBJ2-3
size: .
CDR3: CASSPLGGASTDTQYF
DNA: TGTGCCAGCAGCCCCCTGGGGGGGGCTAGCACAGATACGCAGTATTTT

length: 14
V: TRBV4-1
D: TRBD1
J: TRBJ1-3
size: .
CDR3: CASSPDRGGNTIYF
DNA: TGCGCCAGCAGCCCGGACAGGGGAGGAAACACCATATATTTT

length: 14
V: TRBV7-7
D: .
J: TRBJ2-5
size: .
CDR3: CASSLGPNEETQYF
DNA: TGTGCTAGCAGCTTAGGCCCTAACGAGGAGACCCAGTACTTC

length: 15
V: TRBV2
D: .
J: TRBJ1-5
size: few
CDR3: CASSEAGLDNQPQHF
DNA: TGTGCCAGCAGTGAGGCAGGACTAGACAATCAGCCCCAGCATTTT

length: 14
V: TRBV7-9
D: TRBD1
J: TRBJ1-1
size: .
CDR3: CASSFQGANTEAFF
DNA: TGTGCCAGCAGCTTTCAGGGGGCGAACACTGAAGCTTTCTTT

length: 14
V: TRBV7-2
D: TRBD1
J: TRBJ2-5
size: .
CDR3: CASSPDRGRETQYF
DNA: TGTGCCAGCAGCCCCGACAGGGGACGAGAGACCCAGTACTTC

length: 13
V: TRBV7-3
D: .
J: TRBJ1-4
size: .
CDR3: CASSSPHNEKLFF
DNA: TGTGCCAGCAGCTCCCCACATAATGAAAAACTGTTTTTT

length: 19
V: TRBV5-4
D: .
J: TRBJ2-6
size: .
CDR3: CASTSMISVTLPGANVLTF
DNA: TGTGCCAGCACCTCAATGATCAGCGTGACCCTACCTGGGGCCAACGTCCTGACTTTC

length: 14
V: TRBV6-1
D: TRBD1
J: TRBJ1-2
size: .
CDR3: CASSRRDSPDGYTF
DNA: TGTGCCAGCAGTCGCAGGGACAGCCCCGATGGCTACACCTTC

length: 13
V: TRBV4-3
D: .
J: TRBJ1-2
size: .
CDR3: CASSWGGRSGYTF
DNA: TGCGCCAGCAGCTGGGGGGGAAGATCGGGCTACACCTTC

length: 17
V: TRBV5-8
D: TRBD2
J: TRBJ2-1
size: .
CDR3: CASSSNLLAGGHNEQFF
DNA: TGTGCCAGCAGCTCCAATTTACTAGCGGGCGGGCACAATGAGCAGTTCTTC

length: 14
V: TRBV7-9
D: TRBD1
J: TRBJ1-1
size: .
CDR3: CASSRQGAATEAFF
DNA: TGTGCCAGCAGCCGACAGGGGGCGGCTACTGAAGCTTTCTTT

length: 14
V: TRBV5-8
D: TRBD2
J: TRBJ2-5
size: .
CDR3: CASSDGLAEETQYF
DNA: TGTGCCAGCAGCGACGGACTAGCGGAAGAGACCCAGTACTTC

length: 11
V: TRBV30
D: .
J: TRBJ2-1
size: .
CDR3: CAWLKEVEQFF
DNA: TGTGCCTGGTTGAAGGAGGTTGAGCAGTTCTTC

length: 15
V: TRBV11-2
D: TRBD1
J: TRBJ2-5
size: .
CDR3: CASSLTGGFQETQYF
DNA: TGTGCCAGCAGCTTAACAGGGGGCTTCCAAGAGACCCAGTACTTC

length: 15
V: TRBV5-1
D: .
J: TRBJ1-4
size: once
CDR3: CASSLEGGRGEKLFF
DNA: TGCGCCAGCAGCTTGGAAGGGGGAAGGGGGGAAAAACTGTTTTTT

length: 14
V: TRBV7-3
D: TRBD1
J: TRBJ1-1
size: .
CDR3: CASRLQGGDTEAFF
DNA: TGTGCCAGCAGACTACAGGGGGGGGACACTGAAGCTTTCTTT

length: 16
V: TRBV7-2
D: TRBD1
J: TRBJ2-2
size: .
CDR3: CASSPGGTGTTGELFF
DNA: TGTGCCAGCAGCCCAGGGGGGACAGGGACGACCGGGGAGCTGTTTTTT

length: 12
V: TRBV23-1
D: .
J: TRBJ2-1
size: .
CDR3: CASSPWTVSKFF
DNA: TGCGCCAGCAGCCCCTGGACAGTCTCGAAGTTCTTC